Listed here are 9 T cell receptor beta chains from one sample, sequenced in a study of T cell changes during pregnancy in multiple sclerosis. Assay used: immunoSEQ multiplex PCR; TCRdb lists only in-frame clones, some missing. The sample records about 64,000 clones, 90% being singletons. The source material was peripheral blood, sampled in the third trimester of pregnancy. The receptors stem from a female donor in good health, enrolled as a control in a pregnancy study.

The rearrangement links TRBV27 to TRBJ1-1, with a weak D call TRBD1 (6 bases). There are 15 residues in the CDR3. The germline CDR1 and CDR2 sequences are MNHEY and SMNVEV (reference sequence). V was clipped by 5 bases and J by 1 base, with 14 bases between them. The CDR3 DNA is TGTGCCAGCAGTGACGGGGGGCCTACGAACACTGAAGCTTTCTTT. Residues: CASSDGGPTNTEAFF.

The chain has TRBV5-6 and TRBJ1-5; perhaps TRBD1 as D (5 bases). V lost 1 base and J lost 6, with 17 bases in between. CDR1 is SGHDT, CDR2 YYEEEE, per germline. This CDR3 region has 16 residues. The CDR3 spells CASSLWGDVGRQPQHF. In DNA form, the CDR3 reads TGTGCCAGCAGCTTGTGGGGTGACGTGGGGCGTCAGCCCCAGCATTTT.

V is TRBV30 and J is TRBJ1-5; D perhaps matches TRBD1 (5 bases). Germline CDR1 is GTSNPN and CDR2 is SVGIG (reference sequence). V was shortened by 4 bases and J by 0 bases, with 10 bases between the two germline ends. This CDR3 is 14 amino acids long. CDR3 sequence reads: CAWNAGVSNQPQHF. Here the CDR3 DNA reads TGTGCCTGGAATGCGGGGGTTAGCAATCAGCCCCAGCATTTT.

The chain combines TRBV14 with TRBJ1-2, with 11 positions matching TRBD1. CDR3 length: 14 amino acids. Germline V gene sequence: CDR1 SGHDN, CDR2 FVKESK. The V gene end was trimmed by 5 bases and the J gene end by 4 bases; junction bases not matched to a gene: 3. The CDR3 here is CASSIGTGGYGYTF. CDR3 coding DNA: TGTGCCAGCAGCATTGGGACAGGGGGCTATGGCTACACCTTC.

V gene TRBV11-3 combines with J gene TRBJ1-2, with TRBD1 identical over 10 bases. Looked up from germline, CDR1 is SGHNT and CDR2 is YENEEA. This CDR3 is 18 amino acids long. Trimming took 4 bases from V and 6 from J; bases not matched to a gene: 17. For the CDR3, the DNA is TGTGCCAGCAGCTCGGGACAGGGGAAAGGAGAATGGTTCCATGGCTACACCTTC. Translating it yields CASSSGQGKGEWFHGYTF.

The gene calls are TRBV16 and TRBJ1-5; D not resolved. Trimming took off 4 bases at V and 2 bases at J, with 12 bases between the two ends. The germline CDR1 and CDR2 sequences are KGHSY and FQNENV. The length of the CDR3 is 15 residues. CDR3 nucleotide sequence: TGTGCCAGCAGCCGACCCGAAAGCGGCAATCAGCCCCAGCATTTT. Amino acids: CASSRPESGNQPQHF.

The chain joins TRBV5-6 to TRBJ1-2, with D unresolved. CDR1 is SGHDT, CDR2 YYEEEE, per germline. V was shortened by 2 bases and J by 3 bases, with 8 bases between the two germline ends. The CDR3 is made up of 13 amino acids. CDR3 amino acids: CASSLTPDYGYTF. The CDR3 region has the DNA TGTGCCAGCAGCTTAACCCCGGACTATGGCTACACCTTC.

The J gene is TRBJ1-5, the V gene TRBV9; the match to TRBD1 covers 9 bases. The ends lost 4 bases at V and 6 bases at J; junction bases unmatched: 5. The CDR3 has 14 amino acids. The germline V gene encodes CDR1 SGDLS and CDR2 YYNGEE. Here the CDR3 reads CASSSQGATQPQHF. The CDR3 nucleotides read TGTGCCAGCAGCTCACAGGGGGCAACTCAGCCCCAGCATTTT. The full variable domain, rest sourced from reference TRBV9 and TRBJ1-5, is DSGVTQTPKHLITATGQRVTLRCSPRSGDLSVYWYQQSLDQGLQFLIQYYNGEERAKGNILERFSAQQFPDLHSELNLSSLELGDSALYFCASSSQGATQPQHFGDGTRLSIL.

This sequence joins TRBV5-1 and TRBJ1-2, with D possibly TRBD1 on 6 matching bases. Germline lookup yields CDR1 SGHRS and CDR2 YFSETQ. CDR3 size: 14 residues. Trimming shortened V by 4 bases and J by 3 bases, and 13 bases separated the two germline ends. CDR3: CASSPGGADYGYTF. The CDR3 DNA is TGCGCCAGCAGCCCGGGGGGGGCAGACTATGGCTACACCTTC.